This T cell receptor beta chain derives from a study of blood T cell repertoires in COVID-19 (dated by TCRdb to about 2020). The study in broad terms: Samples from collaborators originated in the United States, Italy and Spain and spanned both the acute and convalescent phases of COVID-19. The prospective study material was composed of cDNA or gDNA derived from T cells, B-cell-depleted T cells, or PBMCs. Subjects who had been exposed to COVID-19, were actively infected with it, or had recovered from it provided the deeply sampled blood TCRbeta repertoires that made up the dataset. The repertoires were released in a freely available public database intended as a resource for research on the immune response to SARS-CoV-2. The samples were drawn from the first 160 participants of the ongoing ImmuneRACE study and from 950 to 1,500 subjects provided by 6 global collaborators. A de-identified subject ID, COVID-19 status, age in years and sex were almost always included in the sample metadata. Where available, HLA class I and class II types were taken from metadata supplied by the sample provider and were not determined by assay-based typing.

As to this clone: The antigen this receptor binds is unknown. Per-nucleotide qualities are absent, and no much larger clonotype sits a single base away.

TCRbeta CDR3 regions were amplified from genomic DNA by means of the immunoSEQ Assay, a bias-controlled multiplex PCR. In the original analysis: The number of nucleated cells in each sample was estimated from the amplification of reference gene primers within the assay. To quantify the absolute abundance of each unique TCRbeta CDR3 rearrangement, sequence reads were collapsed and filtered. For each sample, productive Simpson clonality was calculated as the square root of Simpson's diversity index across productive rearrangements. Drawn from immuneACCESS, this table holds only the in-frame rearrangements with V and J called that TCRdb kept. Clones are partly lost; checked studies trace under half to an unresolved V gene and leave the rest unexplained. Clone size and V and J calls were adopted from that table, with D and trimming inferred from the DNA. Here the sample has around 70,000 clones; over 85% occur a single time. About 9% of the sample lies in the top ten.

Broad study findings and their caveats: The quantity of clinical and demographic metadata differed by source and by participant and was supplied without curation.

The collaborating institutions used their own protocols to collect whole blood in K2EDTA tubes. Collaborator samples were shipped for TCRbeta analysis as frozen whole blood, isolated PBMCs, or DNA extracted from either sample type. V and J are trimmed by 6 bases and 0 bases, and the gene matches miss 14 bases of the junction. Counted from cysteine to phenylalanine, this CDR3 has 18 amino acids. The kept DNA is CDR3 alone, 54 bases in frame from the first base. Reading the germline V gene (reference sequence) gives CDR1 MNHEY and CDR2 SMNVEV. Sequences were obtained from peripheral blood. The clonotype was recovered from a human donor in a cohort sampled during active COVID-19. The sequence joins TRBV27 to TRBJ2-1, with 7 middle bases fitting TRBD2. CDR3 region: CASRRSLADYLSYNEQFF. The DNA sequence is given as TGTGCCAGCAGGAGGAGTCTAGCGGACTATCTCTCCTACAATGAGCAGTTCTTC.